The 19 T cell receptor beta chains in this list originate from one sample, sequenced in a study of regulatory T cells in long-lasting Graves disease. Construction of the TCR beta libraries employed iRepertoire HTBI primers in conjunction with Arm-PCR of CDR3 regions. TCRdb re-derived calls from the multiplex PCR reads in MiXCR, one entry per CDR3 protein. Seen here are about 620,000 distinct CDR3 sequences, about 15% observed once, and the top ten hold about 17%. As to time point: newly diagnosed GD, antithyroid drugs for less than 3 months. From RNA extracted from PBMCs, the TCR library was made. These data also featured in a second study, about T cells in Graves' hyperthyroidism and ophthalmopathy.

The sample here was peripheral blood mononuclear cells (PBMCs), taken at new diagnosis, from a patient treated with antithyroid drugs. These receptors all come from a woman in her thirties with Graves disease.

The CDR3 nucleotides are TGTGCCAGTAGGTTGGGCAAAATTAACACTGAAGCTTTCTTT. Protein product: CASRLGKINTEAFF. The V call is TRBV19, the J call TRBJ1-1; D is ambiguous. This CDR3 is built from 14 residues. Trimming removed 6 bases at V and 2 bases at J, with 13 bases between. Germline CDR1 LNHDA, CDR2 SQIVND (reference sequence).

The rearrangement links TRBV3-1 to TRBJ2-7, with 8 bases matching TRBD2. CDR3 length equals 15 residues. J was trimmed by 5 bases and V by 6 bases; bases with no gene match: 12. Germline V gives CDR1 LGHDT, CDR2 YNNKEL (reference sequence). The CDR3 loop reads CASSREAGVRDEQYF. CDR3 nucleotide sequence: TGTGCCAGCAGTAGAGAAGCGGGAGTTAGGGACGAGCAGTACTTC.

This clonotype was counted many times. This chain joins TRBV7-9 and TRBJ1-1; D not certain. The V end lost 2 bases, the J end lost 4 bases, and 11 bases lay between the germline ends. The CDR3 totals 14 residues. CDR1 is SEHNR and CDR2 is FQNEAQ in the germline V gene (reference sequence). The chain's CDR3 is CASSLLTLGTEAFF. For the CDR3, the DNA is TGTGCCAGCAGCTTACTAACCCTGGGCACTGAAGCTTTCTTT.

In this sample, this clonotype turned up many times. The rearrangement links TRBV28 to TRBJ1-4; no firm D call. CDR3 size: 16 residues. The V and J ends lost 6 bases and 3 bases respectively, with 17 bases between them. Germline CDR1 MDHEN, CDR2 SYDVKM. Here the CDR3 reads CASSRWTEWANEKLFF. The CDR3, as DNA: TGTGCCAGCAGCCGATGGACTGAGTGGGCTAATGAAAAACTGTTTTTT.

The rearrangement uses TRBV19 and TRBJ2-1; unclear D gene. This CDR3 has 15 amino acids. Germline V gene lookup returns CDR1 LNHDA and CDR2 SQIVND (reference sequence). The V and J ends lost 2 bases and 2 bases respectively, with 10 bases between them. CDR3 residues: CASSINTATYNEQFF. The CDR3 nucleotides read TGTGCCAGTAGTATAAACACCGCGACCTACAATGAGCAGTTCTTC.

This clonotype was seen ten or more times. V and J are TRBV27 and TRBJ2-5; TRBD2 might be the D (5 bases). CDR1 and CDR2 (germline): MNHEY, SMNVEV (reference sequence). The CDR3 covers 15 residues. V lost 3 bases and J 7 bases, leaving 18 bases between the germline ends. The CDR3 loop is CASSFGGGERGTQYF. CDR3 nucleotide sequence: TGTGCCAGCAGTTTCGGAGGCGGAGAAAGAGGGACCCAGTACTTC.

A few counts support this clonotype. The rearrangement links TRBV24-1 to TRBJ2-1; 8 nucleotides align to TRBD2. This CDR3 region has 14 residues. V was pared by 4 bases and J by 9 bases, with 7 bases of the junction left unmatched. The V gene's germline CDR1 is KGHDR and CDR2 SFDVKD. The CDR3 DNA reads as TGTGCCACCAGTGACCCCGGGACTAGGCCTGAGCAGTTCTTC. Translating it yields CATSDPGTRPEQFF.

V is TRBV28 and J is TRBJ2-7; 9 positions match TRBD2. Germline CDR1 is MDHEN and CDR2 is SYDVKM. The CDR3 spans 19 residues. With V trimmed by 3 bases and J by 3 bases, 18 bases remained unmatched. The CDR3 DNA reads TGTGCCAGCAGTTTGAGGCCCAGTGCTTCAGCGGGAGGCCGCTACGAGCAGTACTTC. Protein product: CASSLRPSASAGGRYEQYF.

V and J are TRBV29-1 and TRBJ1-2; tentative D call: TRBD1 (6 bases). Germline assignment: CDR1 SQVTM and CDR2 ANQGSEA. Trimming took off 2 bases at V and 4 bases at J, with 14 bases between the two ends. The CDR3 runs 14 residues. The CDR3 DNA sequence: TGCAGCGTTGAAAACAGGGTATCCTTCTATGGCTACACCTTC. Protein sequence: CSVENRVSFYGYTF.

In its sample, this clonotype was seen a few times. This chain joins TRBV5-1 and TRBJ2-1; 9 positions agree with TRBD2. The J segment lost 5 bases and the V segment lost 2 bases, leaving 17 bases of the junction unmatched. Germline V gives CDR1 SGHRS, CDR2 YFSETQ. The CDR3 is 19 amino acids. CDR3 loop: CASSLRTSAASPVNNEQFF. For the CDR3, the DNA is TGCGCCAGCAGCTTAAGGACTAGCGCCGCTTCGCCGGTTAACAATGAGCAGTTCTTC.

The chain has TRBV28 and TRBJ1-1; possibly TRBD1 for D (6 bases). V was clipped by 3 bases and J by 4 bases, with 24 bases between them. This CDR3 comprises 18 residues. The germline V gene has CDR1 MDHEN and CDR2 SYDVKM. This CDR3 reads CASSLGWWKGHGSTEAFF. Here the CDR3 DNA reads TGTGCCAGCAGTTTGGGATGGTGGAAGGGACACGGGAGCACTGAAGCTTTCTTT.

This clonotype was observed at least ten times. Mismatch with germline at one junction end may stem from a read error. The chain combines TRBV5-1 with TRBJ1-2, with no clear D. Germline-derived CDR1 and CDR2 are SGHRS and YFSETQ. The length of the CDR3 is 13 residues. The CDR3 here is CASSRDLNSGYTF. The CDR3 coding sequence is TGCGCCAGCAGCCGAGACTTAAACTCTGGCTACACCTTC.

The CDR3 loop is CSPLQTSQFNEQYF. CDR3 coding DNA: TGCAGTCCGCTTCAGACTAGTCAGTTCAACGAGCAGTACTTC. The chain recombines TRBV20-1 with TRBJ2-7; the D gene is possibly TRBD2 (6 bases). Germline V gene sequence: CDR1 DFQATT, CDR2 SNEGSKA (reference sequence). The CDR3 runs 14 residues. The V gene lost 8 bases and the J gene lost 5 bases, with 22 bases spanning the gap.

This clonotype was observed at least ten times. The genes are TRBV20-1 and TRBJ1-6, with TRBD1 as a possible D gene (5 bases). Trimming cost V 5 bases and J 5 bases, with 16 bases left between them. From germline, CDR1 is DFQATT and CDR2 SNEGSKA (reference sequence). The CDR3 length is 15 residues. In DNA form, the CDR3 reads TGCAGTGCTCAGCTGGGGACGGCCGATAATTCACCCCTCCACTTT. Translating it yields CSAQLGTADNSPLHF.

This clonotype was observed many times. The V call is TRBV7-9, the J call TRBJ1-2; D remains unclear. CDR1 is SEHNR, CDR2 FQNEAQ, per germline (reference sequence). With 1 base removed from V and 8 bases from J, the gap between germline ends came to 11 bases. This CDR3 is 13 amino acids long. CDR3 in amino acids: CASSLEVVGGYTF. CDR3 in DNA: TGTGCCAGCAGCTTAGAAGTAGTTGGCGGCTACACCTTC.

This clonotype occurred many times. The rearrangement joins TRBV6-1 to TRBJ1-5, with D possibly being TRBD1 (5 bases). Germline V gene lookup returns CDR1 MNHNS and CDR2 SASEGT. This CDR3 is 14 amino acids long. V lost 6 bases and J 3 bases, leaving 12 bases between the germline ends. CDR3 sequence reads: CASRAGTDNQPQHF. In DNA, the CDR3 is TGTGCCAGCAGGGCCGGGACGGACAATCAGCCCCAGCATTTT.

A remark on this clonotype: Mismatch with germline at one junction end may stem from a read error. This chain joins TRBV4-1 and TRBJ2-5, with 10 bases matching TRBD2. This CDR3 has 16 residues. Germline V gives CDR1 MGHRA, CDR2 YSYEKL. The CDR3 spells CASSQTAGGVEETQYF. The DNA for the CDR3 is TGTGCCAGCAGCCAAACAGCGGGAGGGGTCGAAGAGACCCAGTACTTC.

V usage is TRBV28 and J usage is TRBJ2-3; D is possibly TRBD1 or TRBD2 (6 bases each). Germline V lookup: CDR1 MDHEN, CDR2 SYDVKM. Deletions cut 3 bases from V and 0 bases from J, with 13 bases between. This CDR3 has 16 amino acids. CDR3 in DNA: TGTGCCAGCAGTTTGGAGGGGGTCCCCAGCACAGATACGCAGTATTTT. Its translation: CASSLEGVPSTDTQYF.

Of note for this clonotype: This is likely an artifact of a read error, given a far larger clone one base away. The genes are TRBV7-6 and TRBJ2-2; the match to TRBD2 covers 12 bases. Germline V gives CDR1 SGHVS, CDR2 FNYEAQ. The CDR3 runs to 16 residues. Here the CDR3 DNA reads TGTGCCAGCAGCTGGACTAGCGGGGCGAACACCCGGGAGCTGTTTTTT. Protein: CASSWTSGANTRELFF.